Below, 31 T cell receptor beta chains from the same sample are listed, as sequenced in a study of shared clonotypes between healthy human individuals (TCRdb year 2020). The library was obtained by the immunoSEQ multiplex PCR assay. Entries here come from immuneACCESS through TCRdb and include only in-frame sequences with V and J called. Some clones fail to appear in such tables; in the studies checked, an unresolved V gene covers under half of the shortfall, and the cause of the remainder is unknown. The sample table contains hundreds of thousands of clones; only one count was recorded for around 96% of them. The top ten clonotypes cover about 0.12% of the sample. CD8 naive samples consisted of CD45RO-negative cells that were positively selected for CCR7, yielding a CD45RA+CCR7+ population without TemRA cells. Material for sequencing was naive CD8+ T cells sorted from blood. The cell subset or site label, read with the paper, signifies: CD45RA+CCR7+. These receptors were taken from a woman in her 30s in good health.

V is TRBV19 and J is TRBJ2-5, with TRBD1 identical over 7 bases. The germline V gene encodes CDR1 LNHDA and CDR2 SQIVND (reference sequence). The CDR3 consists of 13 residues. The ends lost 5 bases at V and 3 bases at J; junction bases unmatched: 3. CDR3 loop: CASSHDREETQYF. CDR3 in DNA: TGTGCCAGTAGTCACGACAGGGAAGAGACCCAGTACTTC.

This clone was recorded a few times. The gene calls are TRBV27 and TRBJ2-7, with D maybe TRBD2 (7 bases). The CDR3 has 13 amino acids. V gave up 10 bases and J gave up 2 bases, with 15 bases separating them. Looked up from germline, CDR1 is MNHEY and CDR2 is SMNVEV (reference sequence). CDR3 in amino acids: CATKGGTAYEQYF. The CDR3 DNA follows: TGTGCCACCAAGGGGGGGACCGCCTACGAGCAGTACTTC.

The CDR3 loop reads CASSLVGGETNYGYTF. The CDR3 coding sequence is TGTGCCAGCAGCTTAGTAGGGGGCGAGACTAACTATGGCTACACCTTC. The V call is TRBV7-9, the J call TRBJ1-2; 7 bases fit TRBD1. The CDR3 contains 16 residues. V dropped 1 base and J dropped 0; count of bases not matched to a gene: 5. The germline gives CDR1 SEHNR, CDR2 FQNEAQ (reference sequence).

This clone showed up just once. The chain couples TRBV27 to TRBJ2-1; 12 bases map to TRBD2. V lost 2 bases to trimming and J lost 2 bases; unmatched junction nucleotides: 1. This CDR3 is built from 16 residues. Germline V lookup: CDR1 MNHEY, CDR2 SMNVEV (reference sequence). The CDR3 loop is CASSLGTSGPYNEQFF. DNA for the CDR3: TGTGCCAGCAGTTTAGGGACTAGCGGGCCCTACAATGAGCAGTTCTTC.

In regard to this clone: Other DNA sequences in the same sample also yield this CDR3. The chain uses TRBV28 and TRBJ1-5, with D unresolved. CDR3 length equals 12 residues. Deletions cut 3 bases from V and 6 bases from J, with 6 bases between. Germline V gene lookup returns CDR1 MDHEN and CDR2 SYDVKM. The DNA of the CDR3 is TGTGCCAGCAGTTTGTCTGTTCAGCCCCAGCATTTT. Protein: CASSLSVQPQHF.

The chain combines TRBV2 with TRBJ1-1, with no clear D. The V and J ends lost 0 bases and 0 bases respectively, with 8 bases between them. The CDR3 extends over 15 amino acids. Germline assignment: CDR1 SNHLY and CDR2 FYNNEI. CDR3 in amino acids: CASSEAADLNTEAFF. Here the CDR3 DNA reads TGTGCCAGCAGTGAAGCTGCCGACTTGAACACTGAAGCTTTCTTT.

A note on this clone: The same CDR3 is also encoded by other DNA sequences in this sample. The J gene is TRBJ2-3, the V gene TRBV27; 12 nucleotides line up with TRBD2. This CDR3 has 16 residues. The ends lost 2 bases at V and 4 bases at J; junction bases unmatched: 4. Germline assignment: CDR1 MNHEY and CDR2 SMNVEV (reference sequence). The CDR3 DNA reads as TGTGCCAGCAGTTTACTACTAGCGGGAGGACCAGATACGCAGTATTTT. Translating it yields CASSLLLAGGPDTQYF.

The V and J genes are TRBV5-1 and TRBJ1-2; 8 bases fit TRBD1. From germline, CDR1 is SGHRS and CDR2 YFSETQ. V shed 4 bases, J shed 4 bases, and the junction held 3 bases outside the gene matches. The CDR3 runs 13 residues. CDR3 sequence: CASSRDRSYGYTF. CDR3 nucleotide sequence: TGCGCCAGCAGCCGGGACAGGTCCTATGGCTACACCTTC. The complete variable domain, with remaining parts taken from reference TRBV5-1 and TRBJ1-2, reads KAGVTQTPRYLIKTRGQQVTLSCSPISGHRSVSWYQQTPGQGLQFLFEYFSETQRNKGNFPGRFSGRQFSNSRSEMNVSTLELGDSALYLCASSRDRSYGYTFGSGTRLTVV.

This clone was seen just once. This chain joins TRBV13 and TRBJ2-7; D possibly matches TRBD1 or TRBD2 (6 bases each). The CDR3 spans 13 residues. From germline, CDR1 is PRHDT and CDR2 FYEKMQ (reference sequence). Trimming left V 5 bases short and J 4 bases short, with 12 bases between. Here the CDR3 DNA reads TGTGCCAGCAGCGGGGGGCGCGGGTACGAGCAGTACTTC. Protein: CASSGGRGYEQYF.

The genes are TRBV30 and TRBJ1-3; 9 nucleotides match TRBD1. The J segment lost 3 bases and the V segment lost 2 bases, leaving 2 bases of the junction unmatched. This CDR3 spans 14 amino acids. CDR1 is GTSNPN and CDR2 is SVGIG in the germline V gene (reference sequence). The CDR3 region is CAWSNRGLGNTIYF. CDR3 coding DNA: TGTGCCTGGAGTAACAGGGGGCTTGGAAACACCATATATTTT.

Notes on this clone: This sample also contains other DNA sequences that code for the same CDR3. The CDR3 here is CASSLGLGYEQYF. The CDR3, as DNA: TGTGCCAGCAGTTTAGGGTTGGGCTACGAGCAGTACTTC. This chain uses TRBV27 with TRBJ2-7; D is ambiguous. V gave up 2 bases and J gave up 3 bases, with 8 bases separating them. From germline, CDR1 is MNHEY and CDR2 SMNVEV (reference sequence). The CDR3 length is 13 residues.

This sequence joins TRBV29-1 and TRBJ1-1; 11 positions match TRBD1. V shed 6 bases and J 7 bases; nucleotides not matched to a gene: 4. Germline CDR1 and CDR2: SQVTM and ANQGSEA. The length of the CDR3 is 12 residues. The CDR3 reads CSVYGTGGEAFF. The CDR3 region has the DNA TGCAGCGTATACGGGACAGGGGGTGAAGCTTTCTTT.

The J gene is TRBJ2-3, the V gene TRBV5-4; 10 bases map to TRBD2. Germline values: CDR1 SGHNT, CDR2 YYREEE (reference sequence). After removal of 1 base from V and 3 bases from J, the junction contained 2 bases not matched to a gene. The CDR3 length is 15 residues. The CDR3 nucleotides read TGTGCCAGCAGCTTGCTAGCGGGAGTTACAGATACGCAGTATTTT. Its translation: CASSLLAGVTDTQYF.

V and J are TRBV2 and TRBJ2-3; perhaps D is TRBD1 or TRBD2 (6 bases each). Deletions cut 4 bases from V and 4 bases from J, with 12 bases between. The CDR3 extends over 14 amino acids. CDR1 and CDR2 from the germline V gene are SNHLY and FYNNEI. CDR3 DNA sequence: TGTGCCAGCAGTGGACGAAGGGGGGCAGATACGCAGTATTTT. The encoded protein is CASSGRRGADTQYF. The full variable domain, rest sourced from reference TRBV2 and TRBJ2-3, is EPEVTQTPSHQVTQMGQEVILRCVPISNHLYFYWYRQILGQKVEFLVSFYNNEISEKSEIFDDQFSVERPDGSNFTLKIRSTKLEDSAMYFCASSGRRGADTQYFGPGTRLTVL.

The V call is TRBV13, the J call TRBJ1-4, with 10 bases that match TRBD1. Germline CDR1 PRHDT, CDR2 FYEKMQ (reference sequence). The CDR3 spans 17 residues. J was trimmed by 1 base and V by 6 bases; bases with no gene match: 8. Written as DNA, the CDR3 is TGTGCCAGCAGTTCCCGGGACAGGGGATTAACTAATGAAAAACTGTTTTTT. Amino acids: CASSSRDRGLTNEKLFF. Complete variable domain (other parts from reference TRBV13 and TRBJ1-4): AAGVIQSPRHLIKEKRETATLKCYPIPRHDTVYWYQQGPGQDPQFLISFYEKMQSDKGSIPDRFSAQQFSDYHSELNMSSLELGDSALYFCASSSRDRGLTNEKLFFGSGTQLSVL.

The chain employs TRBV4-2 and TRBJ2-5; tentatively, D is TRBD1 or TRBD2 (5 bases each). TRBJ2-7 matches the DNA end more closely, so the J call is doubtful. The CDR3 sequence is 15 residues long. The germline V gene encodes CDR1 LGHNA and CDR2 YNFKEQ. The CDR3, as DNA: TGTGCCAGCAGCCAAGAACGGGACGGGACCTACGAGCAGTACTTC. Its translation: CASSQERDGTYEQYF.

CDR3 nucleotides: TGTGCCAGCAGCTTAGGTTTGTTGGGGAACTCCTACGAGCAGTACTTC. Its protein is CASSLGLLGNSYEQYF. The chain is built from TRBV11-2 and TRBJ2-7; D unresolved. Germline V gene sequence: CDR1 SGHAT, CDR2 FQNNGV. The V end lost 1 base, the J end lost 0 bases, and 13 bases lay between the germline ends. This CDR3 contains 16 residues.

This chain uses TRBV19 with TRBJ2-7; the D is unclear. The CDR3 totals 13 residues. V lost 5 bases to trimming and J lost 1 base, with 9 bases between them. Germline lookup yields CDR1 LNHDA and CDR2 SQIVND (reference sequence). The CDR3 reads CASSPSTSYEQYF. CDR3 bases: TGTGCCAGTAGTCCCTCTACTTCCTACGAGCAGTACTTC.

V and J are TRBV5-6 and TRBJ2-5; 10 bases are a match to TRBD1. Germline CDR1 and CDR2: SGHDT and YYEEEE. With 4 bases clipped from V and 5 bases from J, the junction kept 11 bases outside the gene matches. This CDR3 contains 16 residues. Here the CDR3 reads CASSAETGGVLETQYF. CDR3 DNA sequence: TGTGCCAGCAGCGCCGAGACAGGGGGCGTTCTGGAGACCCAGTACTTC.

The chain uses TRBV6-5 and TRBJ2-1; no firm D call. The CDR3 length is 12 residues. Germline CDR1 is MNHEY and CDR2 is SVGAGI. Trimming took 8 bases from V and 9 from J, leaving 14 bases between them. CDR3 loop: CASGRKSSEQFF. DNA of the CDR3: TGTGCCAGCGGTAGGAAATCCAGTGAGCAGTTCTTC.

The chain carries TRBV11-2 and TRBJ2-2; 7 bases are a match to TRBD1. CDR3 length: 18 residues. After removal of 3 bases from V and 2 bases from J, the junction contained 12 bases not matched to a gene. Germline assignment: CDR1 SGHAT and CDR2 FQNNGV. The CDR3: CASSLFRNDRANTGELFF. The CDR3 DNA sequence: TGTGCCAGCAGCTTGTTCCGTAACGACAGGGCTAACACCGGGGAGCTGTTTTTT.

The chain has TRBV29-1 and TRBJ2-2; weak D call: TRBD2 (5 bases). CDR3 length: 12 amino acids. Germline V gene sequence: CDR1 SQVTM, CDR2 ANQGSEA. Trimming left V 6 bases short and J 5 bases short, with 10 bases between. In nucleotides, the CDR3 is TGCAGCGTCGACTGGGAGACCGGGGAGCTGTTTTTT. This translates into CSVDWETGELFF.

The chain couples TRBV27 to TRBJ1-5; D is perhaps TRBD1 (5 bases). The V end lost 5 bases, the J end lost 7 bases, and 15 bases lay between the germline ends. Germline CDR1 reads MNHEY; CDR2 reads SMNVEV (reference sequence). The CDR3 length is 14 residues. The CDR3 reads CASSPRRAGQPQHF. The CDR3 nucleotides read TGTGCCAGCAGTCCCCGCAGGGCCGGGCAGCCCCAGCATTTT.

This chain uses TRBV28 with TRBJ1-5; no clear D gene. CDR1 is MDHEN and CDR2 is SYDVKM in the germline V gene. CDR3 size: 11 residues. V was shortened by 8 bases and J by 6 bases, with 8 bases between the two germline ends. The CDR3: CASRAGQPQHF. CDR3 DNA: TGTGCCAGCCGAGCCGGTCAGCCCCAGCATTTT.

This rearrangement joins TRBV29-1 to TRBJ2-2; D is unclear. The ends were cut back, 3 bases at V and 1 base at J, with 12 bases in the middle. The germline gives CDR1 SQVTM, CDR2 ANQGSEA. The length of the CDR3 is 15 residues. CDR3 amino acids: CSVDTGLRNTGELFF. CDR3 DNA sequence: TGCAGCGTTGATACTGGGTTAAGGAACACCGGGGAGCTGTTTTTT.

V usage is TRBV28 and J usage is TRBJ1-1; D unclear. Germline V lookup: CDR1 MDHEN, CDR2 SYDVKM. The CDR3 covers 14 residues. V was shortened by 6 bases and J by 4 bases, with 15 bases between the two germline ends. The CDR3 DNA sequence: TGTGCCAGCAGGAACTTAGGTATTTTCACTGAAGCTTTCTTT. Translation: CASRNLGIFTEAFF.

The chain has TRBV28 and TRBJ1-5; D is unresolved. The V gene's germline CDR1 is MDHEN and CDR2 SYDVKM. V lost 3 bases to trimming and J lost 0 bases, with 9 bases between them. CDR3 length: 15 residues. The CDR3, as DNA: TGTGCCAGCAGTTTGGCGGATTTTAGCAATCAGCCCCAGCATTTT. Its protein product is CASSLADFSNQPQHF.

The chain uses TRBV28 and TRBJ1-2; 7 bases match TRBD1. V shed 4 bases, J shed 2 bases, and the junction held 22 bases outside the gene matches. The CDR3 loop spans 20 amino acids. CDR1 and CDR2 from the germline V gene are MDHEN and SYDVKM. CDR3 sequence (DNA): TGTGCCAGCAGTTCGCCCGTTTTGTCACAGGGGTCCCCCGACAACTATGGCTACACCTTC. Translated: CASSSPVLSQGSPDNYGYTF.

The chain is built from TRBV7-9 and TRBJ2-1, with D possibly being TRBD1 or TRBD2 (5 bases each). From germline, CDR1 is SEHNR and CDR2 FQNEAQ (reference sequence). Trimming removed 6 bases at V and 2 bases at J, with 14 bases between. The CDR3 has 15 residues. This CDR3 reads CASSYPGRAYNEQFF. In DNA, the CDR3 is TGTGCCAGCAGTTACCCGGGACGGGCCTACAATGAGCAGTTCTTC.

V is TRBV11-2 and J is TRBJ1-3; no clear D. Trimming left V 5 bases short and J 1 base short, with 15 bases between. The CDR3 is 16 amino acids. In germline, CDR1 is SGHAT, CDR2 FQNNGV. CDR3 in amino acids: CASSLAGPGSGNTIYF. As DNA, the CDR3 is TGTGCCAGCAGCCTCGCTGGGCCGGGGTCTGGAAACACCATATATTTT.

The chain recombines TRBV27 with TRBJ1-4, with a possible D match to TRBD1 (5 bases). The CDR3 is made up of 15 amino acids. The germline CDR1 and CDR2 sequences are MNHEY and SMNVEV (reference sequence). V gave up 5 bases and J gave up 6 bases, with 16 bases separating them. The CDR3 loop is CASSAQTGGYEKLFF. For the CDR3, the DNA is TGTGCCAGCAGTGCCCAGACGGGGGGGTATGAAAAACTGTTTTTT. Full variable domain (remainder filled in from reference TRBV27 and TRBJ1-4): EAQVTQNPRYLITVTGKKLTVTCSQNMNHEYMSWYRQDPGLGLRQIYYSMNVEVTDKGDVPEGYKVSRKEKRNFPLILESPSPNQTSLYFCASSAQTGGYEKLFFGSGTQLSVL.